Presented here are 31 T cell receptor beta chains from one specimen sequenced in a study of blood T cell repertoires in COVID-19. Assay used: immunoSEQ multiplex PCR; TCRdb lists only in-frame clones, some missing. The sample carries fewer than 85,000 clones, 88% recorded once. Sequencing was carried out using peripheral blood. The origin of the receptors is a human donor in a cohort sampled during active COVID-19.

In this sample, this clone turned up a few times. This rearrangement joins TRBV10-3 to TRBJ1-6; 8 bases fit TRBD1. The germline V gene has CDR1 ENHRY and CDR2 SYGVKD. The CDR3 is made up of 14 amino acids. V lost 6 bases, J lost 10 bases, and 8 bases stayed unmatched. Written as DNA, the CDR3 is TGTGCCATCAGCCCAGGGGGCCGAGGCTCACCCCTCCACTTT. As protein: CAISPGGRGSPLHF.

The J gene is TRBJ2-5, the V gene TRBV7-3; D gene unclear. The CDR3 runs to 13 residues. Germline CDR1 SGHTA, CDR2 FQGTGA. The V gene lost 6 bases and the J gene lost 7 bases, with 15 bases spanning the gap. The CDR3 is CASSFTVPGTQYF. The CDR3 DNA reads TGTGCCAGCAGTTTTACAGTTCCTGGGACCCAGTACTTC.

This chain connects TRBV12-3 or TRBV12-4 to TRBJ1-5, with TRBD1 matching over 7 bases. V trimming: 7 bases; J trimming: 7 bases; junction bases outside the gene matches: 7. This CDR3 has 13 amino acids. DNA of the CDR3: TGTGCCAGCACGTACAGGGGTGACCAGCCCCAGCATTTT. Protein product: CASTYRGDQPQHF.

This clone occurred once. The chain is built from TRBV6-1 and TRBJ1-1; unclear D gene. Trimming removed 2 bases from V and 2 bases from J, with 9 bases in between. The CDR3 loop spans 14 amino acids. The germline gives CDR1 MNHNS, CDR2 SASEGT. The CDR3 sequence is CASSESVLNTEAFF. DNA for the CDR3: TGTGCCAGCAGTGAATCTGTTCTCAACACTGAAGCTTTCTTT.

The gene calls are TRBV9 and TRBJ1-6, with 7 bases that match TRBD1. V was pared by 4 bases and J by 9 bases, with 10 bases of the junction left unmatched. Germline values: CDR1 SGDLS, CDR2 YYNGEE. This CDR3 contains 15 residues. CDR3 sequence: CASSRNRGLGSPLHF. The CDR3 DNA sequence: TGTGCCAGCAGCAGAAACAGGGGACTTGGTTCACCCCTCCACTTT.

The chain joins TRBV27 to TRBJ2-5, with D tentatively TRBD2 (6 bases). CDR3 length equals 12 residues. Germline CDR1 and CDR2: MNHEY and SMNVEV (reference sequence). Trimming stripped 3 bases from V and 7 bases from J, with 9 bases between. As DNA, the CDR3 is TGTGCCAGCAGTTTCGTGGGGGGGACCCAGTACTTC. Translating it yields CASSFVGGTQYF.

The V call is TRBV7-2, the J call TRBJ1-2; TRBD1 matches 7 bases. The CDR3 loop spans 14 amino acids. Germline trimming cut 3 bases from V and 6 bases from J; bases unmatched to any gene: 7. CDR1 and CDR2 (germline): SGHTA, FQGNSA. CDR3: CASSFIQGFDGYTF. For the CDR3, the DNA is TGTGCCAGCAGCTTTATACAGGGGTTCGATGGCTACACCTTC.

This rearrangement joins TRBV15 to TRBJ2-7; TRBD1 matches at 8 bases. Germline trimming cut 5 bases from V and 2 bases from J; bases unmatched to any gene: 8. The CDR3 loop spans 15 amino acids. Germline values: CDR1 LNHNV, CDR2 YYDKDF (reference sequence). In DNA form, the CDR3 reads TGTGCCACCAGCCCGAGAGAACAGGGGGCCTACGAGCAGTACTTC. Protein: CATSPREQGAYEQYF.

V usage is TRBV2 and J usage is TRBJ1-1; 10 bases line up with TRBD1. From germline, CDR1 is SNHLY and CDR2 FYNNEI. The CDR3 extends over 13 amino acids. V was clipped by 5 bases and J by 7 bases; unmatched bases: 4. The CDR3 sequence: CASSLRTGGEAFF. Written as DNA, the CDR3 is TGTGCCAGCAGTCTGAGGACAGGGGGTGAAGCTTTCTTT.

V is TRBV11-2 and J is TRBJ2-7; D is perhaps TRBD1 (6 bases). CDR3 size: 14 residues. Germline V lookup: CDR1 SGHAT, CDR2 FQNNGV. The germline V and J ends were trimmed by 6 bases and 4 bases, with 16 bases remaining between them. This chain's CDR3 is CASRRPTRGYEQYF. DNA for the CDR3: TGTGCCAGCAGGCGTCCCACCAGGGGATACGAGCAGTACTTC. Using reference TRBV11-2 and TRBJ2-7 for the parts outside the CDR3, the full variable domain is EAGVAQSPRYKIIEKRQSVAFWCNPISGHATLYWYQQILGQGPKLLIQFQNNGVVDDSQLPKDRFSAERLKGVDSTLKIQPAKLEDSAVYLCASRRPTRGYEQYFGPGTRLTVT.

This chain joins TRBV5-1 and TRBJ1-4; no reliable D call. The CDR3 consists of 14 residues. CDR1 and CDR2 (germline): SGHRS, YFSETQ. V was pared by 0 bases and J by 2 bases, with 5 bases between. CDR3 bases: TGCGCCAGCAGCTTGGTGGGCACTAATGAAAAACTGTTTTTT. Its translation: CASSLVGTNEKLFF. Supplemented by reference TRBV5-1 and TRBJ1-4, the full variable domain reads KAGVTQTPRYLIKTRGQQVTLSCSPISGHRSVSWYQQTPGQGLQFLFEYFSETQRNKGNFPGRFSGRQFSNSRSEMNVSTLELGDSALYLCASSLVGTNEKLFFGSGTQLSVL.

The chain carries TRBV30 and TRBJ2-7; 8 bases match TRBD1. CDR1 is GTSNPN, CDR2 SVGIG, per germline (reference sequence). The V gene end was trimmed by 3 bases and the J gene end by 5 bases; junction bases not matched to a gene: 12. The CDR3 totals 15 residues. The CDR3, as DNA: TGTGCCTGGAGGTCGACAGGGGCGATCAGGAACGAGCAGTACTTC. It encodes CAWRSTGAIRNEQYF. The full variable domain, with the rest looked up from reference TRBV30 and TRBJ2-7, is SQTIHQWPATLVQPVGSPLSLECTVEGTSNPNLYWYRQAAGRGLQLLFYSVGIGQISSEVPQNLSASRPQDRQFILSSKKLLLSDSGFYLCAWRSTGAIRNEQYFGPGTRLTVT.

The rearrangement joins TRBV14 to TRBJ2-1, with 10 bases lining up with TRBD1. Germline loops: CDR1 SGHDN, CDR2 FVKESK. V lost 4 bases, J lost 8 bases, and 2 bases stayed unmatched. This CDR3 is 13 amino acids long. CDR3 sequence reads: CASSLGTGDEQFF. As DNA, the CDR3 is TGTGCCAGCAGCCTGGGGACAGGGGATGAGCAGTTCTTC.

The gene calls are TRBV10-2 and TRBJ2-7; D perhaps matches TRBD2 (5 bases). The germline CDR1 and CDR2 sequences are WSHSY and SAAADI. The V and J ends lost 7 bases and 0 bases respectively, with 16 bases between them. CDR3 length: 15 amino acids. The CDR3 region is CASNGLRRSSYEQYF. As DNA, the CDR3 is TGCGCCAGCAATGGACTTAGGCGGAGCTCCTACGAGCAGTACTTC.

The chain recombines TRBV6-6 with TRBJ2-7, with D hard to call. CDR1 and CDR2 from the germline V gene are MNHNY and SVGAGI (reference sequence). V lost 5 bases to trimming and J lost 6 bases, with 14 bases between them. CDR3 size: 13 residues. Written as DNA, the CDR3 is TGTGCCAGCAGTATATTAACGTCCGGCGAGCAGTACTTC. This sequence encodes CASSILTSGEQYF.

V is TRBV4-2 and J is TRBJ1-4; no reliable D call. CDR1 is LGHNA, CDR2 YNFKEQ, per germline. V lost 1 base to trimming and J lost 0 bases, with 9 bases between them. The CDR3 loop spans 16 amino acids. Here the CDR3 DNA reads TGTGCCAGCAGCCAAGTAGAGGCTGCAACTAATGAAAAACTGTTTTTT. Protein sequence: CASSQVEAATNEKLFF.

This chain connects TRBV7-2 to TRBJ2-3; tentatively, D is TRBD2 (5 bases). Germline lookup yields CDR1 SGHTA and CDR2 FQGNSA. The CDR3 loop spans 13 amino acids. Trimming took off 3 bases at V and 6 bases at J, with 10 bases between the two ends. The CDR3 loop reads CASSLQEADTQYF. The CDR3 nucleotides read TGTGCCAGCAGCTTGCAGGAGGCGGATACGCAGTATTTT.

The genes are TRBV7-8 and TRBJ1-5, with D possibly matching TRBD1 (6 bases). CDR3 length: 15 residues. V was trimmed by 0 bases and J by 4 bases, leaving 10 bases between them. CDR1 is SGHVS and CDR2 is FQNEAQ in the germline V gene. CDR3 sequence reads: CASSLARQENQPQHF. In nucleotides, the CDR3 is TGTGCCAGCAGCTTAGCCCGACAGGAAAATCAGCCCCAGCATTTT.

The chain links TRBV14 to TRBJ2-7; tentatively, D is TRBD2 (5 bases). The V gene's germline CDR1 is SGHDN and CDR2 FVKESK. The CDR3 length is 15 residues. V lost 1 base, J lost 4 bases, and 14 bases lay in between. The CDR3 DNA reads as TGTGCCAGCAGCCAAGGTCGGGGATTTGGGTACGAGCAGTACTTC. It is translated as CASSQGRGFGYEQYF.

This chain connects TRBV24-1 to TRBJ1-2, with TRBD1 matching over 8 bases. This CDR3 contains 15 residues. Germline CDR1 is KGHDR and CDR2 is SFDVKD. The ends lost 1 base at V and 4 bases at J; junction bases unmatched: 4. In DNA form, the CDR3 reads TGTGCCACCAGTGATTTCCAGGGGGCGGGCTATGGCTACACCTTC. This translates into CATSDFQGAGYGYTF.

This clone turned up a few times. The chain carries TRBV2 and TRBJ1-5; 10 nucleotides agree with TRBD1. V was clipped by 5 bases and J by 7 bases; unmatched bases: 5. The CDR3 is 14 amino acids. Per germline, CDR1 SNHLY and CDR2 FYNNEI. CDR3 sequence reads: CASSRQGAGQPQHF. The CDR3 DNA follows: TGTGCCAGCAGTCGACAGGGGGCGGGGCAGCCCCAGCATTTT. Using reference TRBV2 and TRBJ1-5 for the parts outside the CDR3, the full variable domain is EPEVTQTPSHQVTQMGQEVILRCVPISNHLYFYWYRQILGQKVEFLVSFYNNEISEKSEIFDDQFSVERPDGSNFTLKIRSTKLEDSAMYFCASSRQGAGQPQHFGDGTRLSIL.

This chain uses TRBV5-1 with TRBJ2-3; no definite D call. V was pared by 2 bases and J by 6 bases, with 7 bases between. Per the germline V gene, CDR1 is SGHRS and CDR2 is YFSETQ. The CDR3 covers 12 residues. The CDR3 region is CASSLEEDTQYF. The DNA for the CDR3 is TGCGCCAGCAGCTTAGAGGAGGATACGCAGTATTTT.

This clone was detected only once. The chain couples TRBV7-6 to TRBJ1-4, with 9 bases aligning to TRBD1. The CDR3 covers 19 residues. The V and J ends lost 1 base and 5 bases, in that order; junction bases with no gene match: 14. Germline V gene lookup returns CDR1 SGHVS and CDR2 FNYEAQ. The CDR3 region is CASSLGGQGFLDRNEKLFF. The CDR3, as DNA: TGTGCCAGCAGCTTAGGGGGACAGGGTTTTCTGGACCGCAATGAAAAACTGTTTTTT.

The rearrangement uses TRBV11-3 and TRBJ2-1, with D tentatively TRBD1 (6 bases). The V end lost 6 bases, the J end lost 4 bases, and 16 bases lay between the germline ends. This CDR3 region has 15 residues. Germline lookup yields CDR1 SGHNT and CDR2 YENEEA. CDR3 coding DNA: TGTGCCAGCAGTAAACCGGGACAATCATACAATGAGCAGTTCTTC. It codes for CASSKPGQSYNEQFF.

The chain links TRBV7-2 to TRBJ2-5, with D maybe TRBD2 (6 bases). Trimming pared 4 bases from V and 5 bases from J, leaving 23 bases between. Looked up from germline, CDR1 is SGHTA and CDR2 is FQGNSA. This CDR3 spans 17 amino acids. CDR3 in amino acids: CASSSLSGAGGWETQYF. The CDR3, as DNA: TGTGCCAGCAGCTCCCTTTCCGGAGCTGGAGGGTGGGAGACCCAGTACTTC.

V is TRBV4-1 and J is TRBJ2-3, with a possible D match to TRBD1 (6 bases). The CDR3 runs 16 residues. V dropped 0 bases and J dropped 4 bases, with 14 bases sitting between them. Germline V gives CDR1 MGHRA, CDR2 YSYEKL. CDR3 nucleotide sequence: TGCGCCAGCAGCCAAGAAGCGTCGACAGGAGCAGATACGCAGTATTTT. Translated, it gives CASSQEASTGADTQYF.

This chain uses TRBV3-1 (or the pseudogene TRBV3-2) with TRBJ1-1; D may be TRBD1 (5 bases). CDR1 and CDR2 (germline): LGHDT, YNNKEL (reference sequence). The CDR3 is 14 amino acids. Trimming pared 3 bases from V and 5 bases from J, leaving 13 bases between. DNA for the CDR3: TGTGCCAGCAGCCACCAGGGCGTAGAGACTGAAGCTTTCTTT. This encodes CASSHQGVETEAFF.

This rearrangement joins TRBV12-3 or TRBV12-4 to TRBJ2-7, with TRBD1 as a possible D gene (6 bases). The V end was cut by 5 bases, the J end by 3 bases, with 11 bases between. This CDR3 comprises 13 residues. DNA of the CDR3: TGTGCCAGCAGTAGGGACACGTACTACGAGCAGTACTTC. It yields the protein CASSRDTYYEQYF.

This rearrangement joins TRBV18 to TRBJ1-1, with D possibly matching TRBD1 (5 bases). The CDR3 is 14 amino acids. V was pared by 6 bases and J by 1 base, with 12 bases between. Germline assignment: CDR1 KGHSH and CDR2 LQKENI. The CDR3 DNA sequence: TGTGCCAGCTCGCCAGACAGAGAGAACACTGAAGCTTTCTTT. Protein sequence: CASSPDRENTEAFF.

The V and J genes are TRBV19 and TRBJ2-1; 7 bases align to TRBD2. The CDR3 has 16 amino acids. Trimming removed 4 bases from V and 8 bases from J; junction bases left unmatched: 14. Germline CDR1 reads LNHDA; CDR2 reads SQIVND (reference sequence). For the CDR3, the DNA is TGTGCCAGTAGTAGGGTCGGACTAGGGAGCGGCCATGAGCAGTTCTTC. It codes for CASSRVGLGSGHEQFF.

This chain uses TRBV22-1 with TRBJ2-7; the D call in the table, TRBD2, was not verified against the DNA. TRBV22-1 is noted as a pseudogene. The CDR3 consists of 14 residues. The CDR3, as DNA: TGTCCTGGGACCGAGGGAGGGCGGTTAGGCGAGCAGTACTTC. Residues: CPGTEGGRLGEQYF.